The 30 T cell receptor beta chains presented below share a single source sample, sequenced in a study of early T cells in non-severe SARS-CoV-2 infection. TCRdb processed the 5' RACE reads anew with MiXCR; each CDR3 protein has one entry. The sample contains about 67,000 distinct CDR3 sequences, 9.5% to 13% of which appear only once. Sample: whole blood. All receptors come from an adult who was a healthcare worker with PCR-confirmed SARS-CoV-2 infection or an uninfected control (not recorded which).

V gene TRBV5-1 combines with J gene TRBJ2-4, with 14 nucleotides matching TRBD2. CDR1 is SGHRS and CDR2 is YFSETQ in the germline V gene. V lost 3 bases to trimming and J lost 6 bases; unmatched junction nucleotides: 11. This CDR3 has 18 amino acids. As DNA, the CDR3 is TGCGCCAGCAGCTCCCGCTCTGGGACTAGCGGGGGACCAAACATTCAGTACTTC. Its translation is CASSSRSGTSGGPNIQYF.

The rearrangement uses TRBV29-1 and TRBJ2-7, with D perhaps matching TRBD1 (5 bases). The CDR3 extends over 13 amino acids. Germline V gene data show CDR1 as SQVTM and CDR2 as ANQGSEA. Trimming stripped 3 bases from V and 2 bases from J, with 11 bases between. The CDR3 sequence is CSVEQGSTYEQYF. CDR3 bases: TGCAGCGTTGAGCAGGGATCCACCTACGAGCAGTACTTC.

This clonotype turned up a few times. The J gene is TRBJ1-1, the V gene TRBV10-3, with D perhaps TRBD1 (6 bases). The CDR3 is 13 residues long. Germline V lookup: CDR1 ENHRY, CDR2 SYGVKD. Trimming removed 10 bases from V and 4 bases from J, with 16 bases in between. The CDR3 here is CATHRATGTEAFF. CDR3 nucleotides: TGTGCCACACACAGGGCGACGGGCACTGAAGCTTTCTTT.

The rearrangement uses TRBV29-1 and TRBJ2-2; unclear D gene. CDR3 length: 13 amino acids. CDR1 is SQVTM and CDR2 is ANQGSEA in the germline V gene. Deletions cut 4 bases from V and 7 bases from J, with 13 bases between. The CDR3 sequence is CSVGQRVDGELFF. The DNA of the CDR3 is TGCAGCGTTGGTCAAAGGGTTGACGGGGAGCTGTTTTTT.

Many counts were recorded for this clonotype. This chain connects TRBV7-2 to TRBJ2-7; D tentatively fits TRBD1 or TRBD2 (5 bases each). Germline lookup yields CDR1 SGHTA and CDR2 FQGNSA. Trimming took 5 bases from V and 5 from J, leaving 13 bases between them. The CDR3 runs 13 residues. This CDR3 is CASSTRGADEQYF. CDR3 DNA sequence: TGTGCCAGCAGCACTAGAGGGGCGGACGAGCAGTACTTC. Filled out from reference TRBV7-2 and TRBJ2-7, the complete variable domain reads GAGVSQSPSNKVTEKGKDVELRCDPISGHTALYWYRQSLGQGLEFLIYFQGNSAPDKSGLPSDRFSAERTGGSVSTLTIQRTQQEDSAVYLCASSTRGADEQYFGPGTRLTVT.

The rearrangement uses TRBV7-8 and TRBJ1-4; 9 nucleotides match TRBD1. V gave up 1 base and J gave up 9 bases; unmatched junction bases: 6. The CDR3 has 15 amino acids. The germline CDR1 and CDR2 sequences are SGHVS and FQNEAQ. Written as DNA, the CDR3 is TGTGCCAGCAGCTTAGGGGGACAGGGAATAAAAAAACTGTTTTTT. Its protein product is CASSLGGQGIKKLFF. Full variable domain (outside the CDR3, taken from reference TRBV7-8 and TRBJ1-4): GAGVSQSPRYKVAKRGQDVALRCDPISGHVSLFWYQQALGQGPEFLTYFQNEAQLDKSGLPSDRFFAERPEGSVSTLKIQRTQQEDSAVYLCASSLGGQGIKKLFFGSGTQLSVL.

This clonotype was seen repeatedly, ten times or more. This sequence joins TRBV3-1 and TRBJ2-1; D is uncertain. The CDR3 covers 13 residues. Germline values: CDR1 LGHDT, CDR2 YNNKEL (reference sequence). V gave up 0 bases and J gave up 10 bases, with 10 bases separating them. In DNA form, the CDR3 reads TGTGCCAGCAGCCAAGATCGGGTGGGAGAGCAGTTCTTC. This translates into CASSQDRVGEQFF.

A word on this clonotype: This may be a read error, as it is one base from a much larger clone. The CDR3 sequence: CASGRRTSGTDTQYF. In nucleotides, the CDR3 is TGTGCCAGCGGCCGCCGGACTAGCGGCACAGATACGCAGTATTTT. The V gene is TRBV13, the J gene TRBJ2-3; 9 bases match TRBD2. The CDR3 consists of 15 residues. CDR1 PRHDT and CDR2 FYEKMQ come from the germline V gene (reference sequence). With 8 bases clipped from V and 1 base from J, the junction kept 7 bases outside the gene matches.

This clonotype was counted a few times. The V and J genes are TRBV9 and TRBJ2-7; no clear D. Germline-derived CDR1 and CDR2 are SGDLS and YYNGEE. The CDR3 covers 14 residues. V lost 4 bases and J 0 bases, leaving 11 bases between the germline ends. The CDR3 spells CASSSTASSYEQYF. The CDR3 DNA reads TGTGCCAGCAGCTCCACAGCCTCCTCCTACGAGCAGTACTTC.

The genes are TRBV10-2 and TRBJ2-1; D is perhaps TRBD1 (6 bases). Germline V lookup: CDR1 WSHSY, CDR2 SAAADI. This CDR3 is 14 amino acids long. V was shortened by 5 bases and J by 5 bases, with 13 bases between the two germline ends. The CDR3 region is CASSTDRPNNEQFF. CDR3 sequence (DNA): TGCGCCAGCAGTACCGACAGGCCGAACAATGAGCAGTTCTTC.

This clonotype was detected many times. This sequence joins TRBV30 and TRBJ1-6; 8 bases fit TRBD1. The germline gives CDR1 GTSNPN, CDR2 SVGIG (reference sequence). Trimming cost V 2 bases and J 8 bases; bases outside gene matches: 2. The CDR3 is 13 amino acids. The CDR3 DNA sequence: TGTGCCTGGAGTCAGGGGGCGTATTCACCCCTCCACTTT. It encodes CAWSQGAYSPLHF.

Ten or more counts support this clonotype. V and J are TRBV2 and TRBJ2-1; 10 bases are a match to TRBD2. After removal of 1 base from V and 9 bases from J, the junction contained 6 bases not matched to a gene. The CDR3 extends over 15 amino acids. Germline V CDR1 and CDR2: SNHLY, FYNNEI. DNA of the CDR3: TGTGCCAGCAGTGAAGGACTAGCGGGTGTCGGTGAGCAGTTCTTC. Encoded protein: CASSEGLAGVGEQFF.

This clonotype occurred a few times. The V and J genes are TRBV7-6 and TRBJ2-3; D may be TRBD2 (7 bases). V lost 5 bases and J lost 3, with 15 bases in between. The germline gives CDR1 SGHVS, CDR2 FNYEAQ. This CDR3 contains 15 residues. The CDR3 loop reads CASSPGGQGTDTQYF. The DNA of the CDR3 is TGTGCCAGCAGCCCGGGAGGCCAGGGGACAGATACGCAGTATTTT.

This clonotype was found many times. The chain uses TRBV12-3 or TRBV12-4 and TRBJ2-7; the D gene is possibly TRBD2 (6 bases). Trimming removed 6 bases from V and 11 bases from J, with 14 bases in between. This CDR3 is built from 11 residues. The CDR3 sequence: CASRKAGLKYF. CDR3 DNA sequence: TGTGCCAGCAGGAAGGCGGGACTGAAGTACTTC.

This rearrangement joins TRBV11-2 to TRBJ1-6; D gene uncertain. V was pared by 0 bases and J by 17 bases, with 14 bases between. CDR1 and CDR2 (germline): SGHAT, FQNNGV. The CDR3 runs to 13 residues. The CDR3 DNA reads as TGTGCCAGCAGCTTAGACCCGCGGGATAAGGTCCACTTT. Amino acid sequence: CASSLDPRDKVHF. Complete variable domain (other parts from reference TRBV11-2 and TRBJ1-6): EAGVAQSPRYKIIEKRQSVAFWCNPISGHATLYWYQQILGQGPKLLIQFQNNGVVDDSQLPKDRFSAERLKGVDSTLKIQPAKLEDSAVYLCASSLDPRDKVHFGNGTRLTVT.

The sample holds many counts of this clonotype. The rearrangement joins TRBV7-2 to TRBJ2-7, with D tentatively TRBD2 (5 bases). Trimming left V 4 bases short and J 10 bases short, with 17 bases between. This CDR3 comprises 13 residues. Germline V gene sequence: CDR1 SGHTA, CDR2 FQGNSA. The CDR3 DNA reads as TGTGCCAGCAGCTCCCCCCAGGAGGTACACCAGTACTTC. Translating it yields CASSSPQEVHQYF.

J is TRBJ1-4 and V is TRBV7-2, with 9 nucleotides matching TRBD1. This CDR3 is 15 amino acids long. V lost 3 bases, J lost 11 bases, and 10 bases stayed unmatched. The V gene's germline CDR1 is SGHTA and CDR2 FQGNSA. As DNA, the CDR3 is TGTGCCAGCAGCTTGGTTGGACAGGGGATCGAGAAACTGTTTTTT. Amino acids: CASSLVGQGIEKLFF.

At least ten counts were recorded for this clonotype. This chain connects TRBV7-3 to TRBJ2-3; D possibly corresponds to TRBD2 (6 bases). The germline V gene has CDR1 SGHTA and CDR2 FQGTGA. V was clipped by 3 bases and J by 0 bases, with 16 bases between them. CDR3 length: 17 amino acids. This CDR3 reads CASSLGPAGTSTDTQYF. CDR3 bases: TGTGCCAGCAGCTTGGGGCCGGCGGGGACGAGCACAGATACGCAGTATTTT.

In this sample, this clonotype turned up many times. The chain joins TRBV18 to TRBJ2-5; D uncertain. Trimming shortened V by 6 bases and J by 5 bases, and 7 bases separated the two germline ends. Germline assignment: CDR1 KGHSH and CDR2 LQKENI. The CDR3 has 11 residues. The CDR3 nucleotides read TGTGCCAGCTCCACCCCGGAGACCCAGTACTTC. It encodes CASSTPETQYF.

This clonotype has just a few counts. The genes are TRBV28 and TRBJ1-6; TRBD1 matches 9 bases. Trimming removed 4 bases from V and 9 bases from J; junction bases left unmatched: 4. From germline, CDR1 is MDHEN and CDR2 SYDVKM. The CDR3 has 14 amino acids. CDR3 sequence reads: CASSSGTGISPLHF. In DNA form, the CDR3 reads TGTGCCAGCAGTTCTGGGACAGGGATTTCACCCCTCCACTTT. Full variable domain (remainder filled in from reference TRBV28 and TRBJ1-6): DVKVTQSSRYLVKRTGEKVFLECVQDMDHENMFWYRQDPGLGLRLIYFSYDVKMKEKGDIPEGYSVSREKKERFSLILESASTNQTSMYLCASSSGTGISPLHFGNGTRLTVT.

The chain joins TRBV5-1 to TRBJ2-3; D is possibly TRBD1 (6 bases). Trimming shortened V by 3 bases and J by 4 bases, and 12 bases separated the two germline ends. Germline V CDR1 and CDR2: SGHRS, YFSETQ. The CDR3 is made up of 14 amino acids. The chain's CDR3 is CASSSQGSPDTQYF. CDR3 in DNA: TGCGCCAGCAGCTCCCAGGGGAGCCCAGATACGCAGTATTTT.

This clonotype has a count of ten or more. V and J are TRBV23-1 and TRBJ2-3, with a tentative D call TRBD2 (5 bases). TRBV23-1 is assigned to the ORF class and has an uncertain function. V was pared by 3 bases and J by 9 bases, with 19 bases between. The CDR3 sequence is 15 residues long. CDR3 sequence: CASSHQDLREPTQYF. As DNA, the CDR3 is TGCGCCAGCAGTCACCAAGATCTGAGGGAACCCACGCAGTATTTT.

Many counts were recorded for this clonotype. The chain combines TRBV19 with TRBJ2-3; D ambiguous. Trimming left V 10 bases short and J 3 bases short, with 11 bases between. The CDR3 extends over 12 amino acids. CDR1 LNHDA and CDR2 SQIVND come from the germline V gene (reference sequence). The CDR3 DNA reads TGTGCCACTTTTGGTCGGACAGATACGCAGTATTTT. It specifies CATFGRTDTQYF.

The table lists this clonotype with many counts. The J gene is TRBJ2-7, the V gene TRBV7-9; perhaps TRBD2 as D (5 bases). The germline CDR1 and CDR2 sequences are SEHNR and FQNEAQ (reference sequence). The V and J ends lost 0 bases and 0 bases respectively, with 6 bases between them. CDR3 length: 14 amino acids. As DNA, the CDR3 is TGTGCCAGCAGCTTAGCAGGGAGCTCCTACGAGCAGTACTTC. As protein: CASSLAGSSYEQYF.

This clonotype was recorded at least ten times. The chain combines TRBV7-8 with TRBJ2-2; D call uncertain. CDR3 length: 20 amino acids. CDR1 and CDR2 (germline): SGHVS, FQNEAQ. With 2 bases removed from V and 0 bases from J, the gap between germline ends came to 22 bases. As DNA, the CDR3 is TGTGCCAGCAGCTTACTTCCAACACACCTCGGTTTCTCGAACACCGGGGAGCTGTTTTTT. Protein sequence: CASSLLPTHLGFSNTGELFF.

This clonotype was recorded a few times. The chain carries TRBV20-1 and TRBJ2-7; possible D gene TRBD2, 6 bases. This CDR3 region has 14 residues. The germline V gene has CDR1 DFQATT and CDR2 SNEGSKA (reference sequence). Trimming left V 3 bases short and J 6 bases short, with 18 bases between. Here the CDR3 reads CSASMGGSVGEQYF. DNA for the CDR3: TGCAGTGCTAGTATGGGGGGAAGTGTAGGCGAGCAGTACTTC.

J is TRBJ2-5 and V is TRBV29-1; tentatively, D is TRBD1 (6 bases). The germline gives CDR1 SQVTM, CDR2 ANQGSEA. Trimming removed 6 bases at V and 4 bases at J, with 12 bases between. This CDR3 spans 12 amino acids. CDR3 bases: TGCAGCGTAGGGACACTACGAGAGACCCAGTACTTC. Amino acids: CSVGTLRETQYF.

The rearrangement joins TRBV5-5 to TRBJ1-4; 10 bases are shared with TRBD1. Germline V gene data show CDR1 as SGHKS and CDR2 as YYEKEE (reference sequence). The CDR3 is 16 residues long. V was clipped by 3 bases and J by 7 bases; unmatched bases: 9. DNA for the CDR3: TGTGCCAGCAGCTCAGGACAGGGGGTTTTTAGTGAAAAACTGTTTTTT. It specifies CASSSGQGVFSEKLFF.

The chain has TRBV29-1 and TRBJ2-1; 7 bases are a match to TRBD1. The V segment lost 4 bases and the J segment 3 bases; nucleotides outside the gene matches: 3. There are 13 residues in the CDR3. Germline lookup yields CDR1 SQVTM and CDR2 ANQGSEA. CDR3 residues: CSVVWTGYNEQFF. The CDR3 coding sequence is TGCAGCGTTGTGTGGACAGGCTACAATGAGCAGTTCTTC.

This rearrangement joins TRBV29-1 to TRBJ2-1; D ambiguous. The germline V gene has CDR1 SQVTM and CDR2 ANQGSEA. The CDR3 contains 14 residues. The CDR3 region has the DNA TGCAGTGCACAACTATTTGGCTCCTACAATGAGCAGTTCTTC. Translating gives CSAQLFGSYNEQFF.